These 21 T cell receptor beta chains came from one sample sequenced in a study of T cells in Graves' hyperthyroidism and ophthalmopathy. TCR beta CDR3 regions were amplified from RNA. The HTBI primer set served for first-round RT-PCR of the TCR CDR3. TCRdb reprocessed the multiplex PCR reads via MiXCR and lists one record per CDR3 protein. The sample includes 650,000 to 800,000 distinct CDR3 sequences, about 45% of them seen just once. Sequencing input: peripheral blood or thyroid tissue (not recorded which). Receptors originate from an adult man with Graves' disease, either hyperthyroidism or ophthalmopathy (not recorded which).

The rearrangement joins TRBV7-9 to TRBJ2-2; D may be TRBD2 (6 bases). The germline gives CDR1 SEHNR, CDR2 FQNEAQ (reference sequence). Deletions cut 7 bases from V and 1 base from J, with 16 bases between. The CDR3 has 16 residues. CDR3 amino acids: CASTRTQGGNTGELFF. The CDR3 nucleotides read TGTGCCAGCACCCGCACCCAGGGAGGGAACACCGGGGAGCTGTTTTTT.

With regard to this clonotype: This may stem from a read error, because a much larger clone lies one nucleotide away. The V and J genes are TRBV7-6 and TRBJ1-5; unclear D gene. The CDR3 length is 13 residues. Germline V gives CDR1 SGHVS, CDR2 FNYEAQ. CDR3 DNA sequence: TGTGTCAGCAGCTTATCTCCAGGTCAGCCCCAGCATTTT. It translates to CVSSLSPGQPQHF.

The V gene is TRBV29-1, the J gene TRBJ1-6, with 9 bases aligning to TRBD1. The CDR3 runs 13 residues. The germline V gene encodes CDR1 SQVTM and CDR2 ANQGSEA. Unmatched junction bases numbered 8, after V lost 7 bases and J lost 10 bases. The CDR3 DNA reads TGCAGCGCATGGACAGGGGCTAGGTCACCCCTCCACTTT. Its translation: CSAWTGARSPLHF.

Of note for this clonotype: This could be a read error, since a much larger clone is one nucleotide away. This chain connects TRBV11-2 to TRBJ1-2, with 8 positions matching TRBD1. Germline V gene data show CDR1 as SGHAT and CDR2 as FQNNGV. The CDR3 is made up of 13 amino acids. After removal of 7 bases from V and 7 bases from J, the junction contained 8 bases not matched to a gene. CDR3 sequence: CASTPTGDGGYTF. The CDR3 nucleotides are TGTGCCAGCACCCCGACAGGGGACGGTGGCTACACCTTC. Full variable domain (remainder filled in from reference TRBV11-2 and TRBJ1-2): EAGVAQSPRYKIIEKRQSVAFWCNPISGHATLYWYQQILGQGPKLLIQFQNNGVVDDSQLPKDRFSAERLKGVDSTLKIQPAKLEDSAVYLCASTPTGDGGYTFGSGTRLTVV.

This chain uses TRBV7-9 with TRBJ2-7; D tentatively fits TRBD1 or TRBD2 (5 bases each). Trimming removed 6 bases from V and 1 base from J, with 16 bases in between. Germline values: CDR1 SEHNR, CDR2 FQNEAQ (reference sequence). The CDR3 has 15 amino acids. The CDR3 DNA sequence: TGTGCCAGCAGTGGTGGGGGAAAAGTTTCCTACGAGCAGTACTTC. The encoded protein is CASSGGGKVSYEQYF.

In its sample, this clonotype was seen many times. This chain connects TRBV5-1 to TRBJ1-5; the D is unclear. CDR3 size: 15 residues. Deletions cut 0 bases from V and 0 bases from J, with 7 bases between. Germline assignment: CDR1 SGHRS and CDR2 YFSETQ. The DNA for the CDR3 is TGCGCCAGCAGCTTGGACAATCCTAGCAATCAGCCCCAGCATTTT. This codes for CASSLDNPSNQPQHF.

This clonotype was picked up a small number of times. The CDR3 nucleotides read TGTGCCAGCAGCTTAGCAAGGGAGCACGAGCAGTACTTC. This translates into CASSLAREHEQYF. The chain couples TRBV7-2 to TRBJ2-7; D possibly corresponds to TRBD2 (5 bases). This CDR3 region has 13 residues. The V end was cut by 0 bases, the J end by 5 bases, with 8 bases between. CDR1 and CDR2 (germline): SGHTA, FQGNSA. Using reference TRBV7-2 and TRBJ2-7 for the parts outside the CDR3, the full variable domain is GAGVSQSPSNKVTEKGKDVELRCDPISGHTALYWYRQSLGQGLEFLIYFQGNSAPDKSGLPSDRFSAERTGGSVSTLTIQRTQQEDSAVYLCASSLAREHEQYFGPGTRLTVT.

The chain uses TRBV19 and TRBJ1-4; TRBD1 is a possible D gene (6 bases). Germline lookup yields CDR1 LNHDA and CDR2 SQIVND (reference sequence). The V and J ends lost 4 bases and 8 bases respectively, with 8 bases between them. CDR3 length equals 12 residues. The CDR3 spells CASSRTAEKLFF. The CDR3 DNA follows: TGTGCCAGTAGTAGGACAGCCGAAAAACTGTTTTTT.

This chain uses TRBV2 with TRBJ2-7; 10 nucleotides line up with TRBD1. The CDR3 has 11 residues. Trimming took 7 bases from V and 12 from J; bases not matched to a gene: 6. In germline, CDR1 is SNHLY, CDR2 FYNNEI. In nucleotides, the CDR3 is TGTGCCAGCACCGGGGGGGACAGGGGGTACTTC. Protein product: CASTGGDRGYF.

In the case of this clonotype: A read error may be the cause here, since a much bigger clone is one base away. The chain links TRBV7-9 to TRBJ1-6, with D perhaps matching TRBD1 (6 bases). V was cut by 8 bases and J by 10 bases, with 18 bases left in between. CDR1 SEHNR and CDR2 FQNEAQ come from the germline V gene (reference sequence). The CDR3 is 14 residues long. In DNA, the CDR3 is TGTGCCAGCGGCCTAGGTCAGGGGACCTCACCCCTCCACTTT. It translates to CASGLGQGTSPLHF.

This clonotype has just a few counts. The chain has TRBV11-2 and TRBJ1-3; D unresolved. Germline loops: CDR1 SGHAT, CDR2 FQNNGV. The CDR3 totals 15 residues. Trimming stripped 7 bases from V and 2 bases from J, with 15 bases between. CDR3 DNA sequence: TGTGCCAGCAACTTTGCCGGGGATGCTGGAAACACCATATATTTT. Translation gives CASNFAGDAGNTIYF.

This clonotype was picked up many times. This may arise from a read error, as a much more abundant clone is one base away. The chain combines TRBV10-3 with TRBJ2-7, with TRBD2 matching 13 bases. CDR1 and CDR2 (germline): ENHRY, SYGVKD. The V gene end was trimmed by 2 bases and the J gene end by 2 bases; junction bases not matched to a gene: 0. This CDR3 is built from 15 residues. The CDR3 sequence: CAISEGTSGTYEQYF. In nucleotides, the CDR3 is TGTGCCATCAGTGAGGGGACTAGCGGGACCTACGAGCAGTACTTC.

The CDR3 coding sequence is TGTGCCAGCAGCTTAGTAGGACAGGTCTACACAAACACCGGGGAGCTGTTTTTT. Amino acids: CASSLVGQVYTNTGELFF. The V gene is TRBV7-8, the J gene TRBJ2-2; the match to TRBD1 covers 7 bases. Germline V CDR1 and CDR2: SGHVS, FQNEAQ. The CDR3 is 18 amino acids. The J segment lost 2 bases and the V segment lost 1 base, leaving 10 bases of the junction unmatched.

The chain joins TRBV5-1 to TRBJ1-4, with unresolved D. Germline CDR1 and CDR2: SGHRS and YFSETQ. The CDR3 extends over 14 amino acids. The ends were cut back, 1 base at V and 8 bases at J, with 12 bases in the middle. The CDR3 sequence: CASSLSTSGEKLFF. The CDR3 bases are TGCGCCAGCAGCTTGTCGACTAGCGGAGAAAAACTGTTTTTT.

This clonotype has a handful of counts. This rearrangement joins TRBV29-1 to TRBJ1-2, with TRBD1 matching over 7 bases. V shed 7 bases and J 2 bases; nucleotides not matched to a gene: 10. The CDR3 totals 14 residues. Germline CDR1 reads SQVTM; CDR2 reads ANQGSEA. The CDR3 spells CSDPPGQPNYGYTF. The CDR3 DNA follows: TGCAGCGACCCACCGGGACAGCCCAACTATGGCTACACCTTC.

A few counts support this clonotype. The chain combines TRBV2 with TRBJ1-5; D not resolved. CDR3 length: 15 amino acids. Germline V CDR1 and CDR2: SNHLY, FYNNEI. The V gene lost 1 base and the J gene lost 0 bases, with 7 bases spanning the gap. The CDR3 sequence: CASSEGHNSNQPQHF. Written as DNA, the CDR3 is TGTGCCAGCAGTGAAGGGCACAATAGCAATCAGCCCCAGCATTTT.

The chain carries TRBV20-1 and TRBJ2-7; D remains ambiguous. The CDR3 spans 11 residues. Germline V gene data show CDR1 as DFQATT and CDR2 as SNEGSKA (reference sequence). The V and J ends lost 6 bases and 5 bases respectively, with 11 bases between them. The chain's CDR3 is CSAGTLNEQYF. CDR3 nucleotides: TGCAGTGCAGGCACCTTGAACGAGCAGTACTTC.

This clonotype has a count of ten or more. The chain links TRBV6-1 to TRBJ1-2; D unclear. Deletions cut 0 bases from V and 3 bases from J, with 11 bases between. The CDR3 runs to 15 residues. Germline V CDR1 and CDR2: MNHNS, SASEGT. CDR3 coding DNA: TGTGCCAGCAGTGAAGCGCTGGAGTCTTACTATGGCTACACCTTC. Its protein is CASSEALESYYGYTF.

This clonotype has more than one count but fewer than ten. One junction end does not reproduce the germline sequence, and a read error may be involved. V usage is TRBV9 and J usage is TRBJ1-3; TRBD1 might be the D (6 bases). The CDR3 length is 9 residues. Germline CDR1 and CDR2: SGDLS and YYNGEE. CDR3 region: CASSGTVHF. In DNA, the CDR3 is TGTGCCAGCAGCGGGACAGTCCATTTT.

The V gene is TRBV5-1, the J gene TRBJ1-1; 8 bases are a match to TRBD1. V dropped 0 bases and J dropped 3; count of bases not matched to a gene: 4. Germline assignment: CDR1 SGHRS and CDR2 YFSETQ. The CDR3 extends over 15 amino acids. CDR3 in DNA: TGCGCCAGCAGCTTGGTGATACAGGGGGACACTGAAGCTTTCTTT. It specifies CASSLVIQGDTEAFF.

This chain uses TRBV24-1 with TRBJ2-7; 10 bases agree with TRBD2. Germline CDR1 and CDR2: KGHDR and SFDVKD. V lost 4 bases and J lost 2; bases outside the gene matches: 7. The CDR3 is 16 amino acids. Written as DNA, the CDR3 is TGTGCCACCAGTGACCCCGGGACTAGCGAACCCTACGAGCAGTACTTC. Its translation is CATSDPGTSEPYEQYF.